This T cell receptor beta chain was documented in a study of T cell repertoires in cytomegalovirus infection. Study background: Shared public TCR beta signatures pointed to both CMV infection and a matching HLA type.

General study findings and limits: The ex vivo response showed dominance by HLA-C-restricted CMV-specific TCR beta clonotypes.

In TCRdb, the reads were re-called with MiXCR into one record per CDR3 protein. Among fewer than 1,000,000 distinct CDR3 sequences listed, roughly a third were seen once. Comment on this clonotype: The antigen remains unidentified.

The sequence was obtained from a human donor in good health (CMV status not recorded). Some clones in this sample may be carry-over from other donors' samples. The source material was cultured CD8+ T cells from PBMCs, sampled from culture after CMV antigen stimulation.

The CDR3 DNA reads TGTGCCACCAGCCTACAGGGACGCACAGATACGCAGTATTTT. The encoded protein is CATSLQGRTDTQYF. The chain links TRBV15 to TRBJ2-3, with a tentative D call TRBD1 (6 bases). CDR3 length equals 14 residues. CDR1 LNHNV and CDR2 YYDKDF come from the germline V gene (reference sequence). V shed 5 bases and J shed 1 base, with 10 bases lying between them.